This T cell receptor beta chain was captured in a study of CD8 T cells in ankylosing spondylitis. V shed 3 bases and J shed 4 bases, with 15 bases lying between them. This CDR3 is built from 15 residues. This clonotype has at least ten counts. The antigen is undetermined. Findings and caveats of the study: Enrichment of disease-linked clones was reportedly significant in matched ankylosing spondylitis synovial fluid.

Quantitative molecular-barcoded 5'-RACE generated the TCR beta libraries. TCRdb reprocessed the 5' RACE reads via MiXCR and lists one record per CDR3 protein. The sample consists of 200,000 to 300,000 distinct CDR3 sequences, roughly a tenth of them appearing once. The sequenced sample was blood, either unsorted or a sorted T cell fraction (not recorded which). The sequence derives from a male donor with ankylosing spondylitis or in good health (not recorded which). The chain is built from TRBV12-3 or TRBV12-4 and TRBJ1-1; D perhaps matches TRBD1 (6 bases). CDR3 in amino acids: CASSFQDSVSTEAFF. The CDR3, as DNA: TGTGCCAGCAGTTTCCAGGACAGTGTTTCCACTGAAGCTTTCTTT.